These 8 T cell receptor beta chains were all obtained from the same sample, sequenced in a study of PD-1 blockade in classical Hodgkin lymphoma. This table comes from immunoSEQ multiplex PCR, and its TCRdb copy is limited to in-frame clones, with some not included. Here the sample spans roughly 21,000 clones, around 83% being singletons. Time point defined: cycle 4 day 1 (C4D1), after more than five weeks of nivolumab. Brentuximab vedotin exposure varied, and every patient relapsed after autologous stem cell transplantation. Specimen: peripheral blood mononuclear cells (PBMCs), collected before the fourth cycle of nivolumab. These receptors came from a human donor with classical Hodgkin lymphoma.

The chain joins TRBV5-1 to TRBJ2-2; no clear D gene. Trimming took 0 bases from V and 1 from J, leaving 13 bases between them. CDR1 is SGHRS, CDR2 YFSETQ, per germline. The CDR3 is made up of 17 amino acids. This chain's CDR3 is CASSLDPTKRNTGELFF. CDR3 nucleotides: TGCGCCAGCAGCTTGGACCCTACCAAACGGAACACCGGGGAGCTGTTTTTT.

The J gene is TRBJ1-4, the V gene TRBV10-2; 10 bases line up with TRBD1. Unmatched junction bases numbered 8, after V lost 5 bases and J lost 8 bases. This CDR3 has 15 amino acids. CDR1 WSHSY and CDR2 SAAADI come from the germline V gene. In DNA form, the CDR3 reads TGCGCCAGCAGTATCGCGGGGACAGGGGTGGAAAAACTGTTTTTT. Its translation is CASSIAGTGVEKLFF.

The chain employs TRBV6-7 and TRBJ1-2, with 8 bases matching TRBD1. TRBV6-7 belongs to the ORF category, with a function that is uncertain. The CDR3 is made up of 19 amino acids. Trimming removed 2 bases from V and 2 bases from J; junction bases left unmatched: 16. In DNA form, the CDR3 reads TGTGCCAGCAGTTACGAAGGGATTAGGACAGGGCTAGTAAACTATGGCTACACCTTC. Amino acids: CASSYEGIRTGLVNYGYTF.

The chain carries TRBV25-1 and TRBJ2-5; perhaps TRBD1 as D (6 bases). Trimming removed 3 bases at V and 1 base at J, with 9 bases between. The germline V gene has CDR1 MGHDK and CDR2 SYGVNS. The CDR3 totals 14 residues. CDR3 protein: CASSDVGAQETQYF. CDR3 bases: TGTGCCAGCAGTGATGTGGGGGCCCAAGAGACCCAGTACTTC.

V is TRBV29-1 and J is TRBJ1-2; 9 nucleotides line up with TRBD1. The CDR3 spans 13 residues. The germline CDR1 and CDR2 sequences are SQVTM and ANQGSEA. V was pared by 6 bases and J by 3 bases, with 5 bases of the junction left unmatched. The CDR3 DNA reads as TGCAGCGTCTCACAGGGGGCGGACTATGGCTACACCTTC. Translation gives CSVSQGADYGYTF.

This chain links TRBV28 with TRBJ2-3, with 14 bases fitting TRBD2. V was pared by 4 bases and J by 2 bases, with 11 bases of the junction left unmatched. This CDR3 has 19 residues. Per germline, CDR1 MDHEN and CDR2 SYDVKM. The CDR3 coding sequence is TGTGCCAGCAGTTCCCTGACTAGCGGGGGGGAGGGTCACACAGATACGCAGTATTTT. Encoded protein: CASSSLTSGGEGHTDTQYF. The complete variable domain, with remaining parts taken from reference TRBV28 and TRBJ2-3, reads DVKVTQSSRYLVKRTGEKVFLECVQDMDHENMFWYRQDPGLGLRLIYFSYDVKMKEKGDIPEGYSVSREKKERFSLILESASTNQTSMYLCASSSLTSGGEGHTDTQYFGPGTRLTVL.

This chain links TRBV5-1 with TRBJ2-7; TRBD2 aligns across 8 bases. Germline V gene lookup returns CDR1 SGHRS and CDR2 YFSETQ. V was clipped by 0 bases and J by 2 bases; unmatched bases: 7. The CDR3 sequence is 16 residues long. The CDR3 loop is CASSLEVDGRAYEQYF. DNA for the CDR3: TGCGCCAGCAGCTTGGAAGTAGACGGGAGGGCCTACGAGCAGTACTTC.

This rearrangement joins TRBV9 to TRBJ2-3, with D hard to call. The CDR3 runs 14 residues. With 1 base removed from V and 5 bases from J, the gap between germline ends came to 11 bases. The germline V gene has CDR1 SGDLS and CDR2 YYNGEE. The CDR3 sequence: CASSVSAGGDTQYF. Written as DNA, the CDR3 is TGTGCCAGCAGCGTATCGGCAGGCGGAGATACGCAGTATTTT.